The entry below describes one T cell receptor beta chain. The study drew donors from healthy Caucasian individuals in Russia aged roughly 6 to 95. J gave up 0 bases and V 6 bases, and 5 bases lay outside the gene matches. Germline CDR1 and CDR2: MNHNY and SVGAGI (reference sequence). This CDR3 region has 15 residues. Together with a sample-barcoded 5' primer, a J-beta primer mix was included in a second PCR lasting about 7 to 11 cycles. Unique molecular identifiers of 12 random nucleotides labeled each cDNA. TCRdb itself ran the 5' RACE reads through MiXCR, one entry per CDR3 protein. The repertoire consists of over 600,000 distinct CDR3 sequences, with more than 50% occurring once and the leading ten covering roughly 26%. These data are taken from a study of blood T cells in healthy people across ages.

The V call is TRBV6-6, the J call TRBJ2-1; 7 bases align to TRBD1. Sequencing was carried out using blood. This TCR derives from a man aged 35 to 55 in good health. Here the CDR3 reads CASRPRDSSYNEQFF. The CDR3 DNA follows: TGTGCCAGCAGACCCCGGGACAGCTCCTACAATGAGCAGTTCTTC.